This TCR beta chain was sequenced for a study of blood T cell repertoires in COVID-19. Study details: Researchers got acute and convalescent COVID-19 samples from the United States, Italy and Spain. Sources were T cells, B-cell-depleted T cells, or PBMCs; the material itself was cDNA or gDNA.

Germline CDR1 SGHKS, CDR2 YYEKEE (reference sequence). The CDR3 runs 14 residues. How the authors handled the data: The authors estimated nucleated cell counts from reference gene primer amplification. The repertoire was sequenced with immunoSEQ multiplex PCR; TCRdb's copy has only in-frame clones and lacks some. V and J calls and clone size are given by that table; D and trimming were obtained from the DNA. The sample shows 29,000 or so clones, approximately 80% of them seen only once. Details on this clone: At one end, the junction sequence differs from germline, possibly due to a read error.

Sequenced material: peripheral blood. The sequence was collected from a woman between 65 and 79 years old with acute or convalescent COVID-19. The chain is built from TRBV5-5 and TRBJ1-1; D is undetermined. The chain's CDR3 is CASSLAPGLLEDFF. As DNA, the CDR3 is TGTGCCAGCAGCTTGGCCCCCGGGTTGCTGGAAGATTTCTTT.